The 20 T cell receptor beta chains reported below all come from one sample, sequenced in a study of T-cell memory formation after mild COVID-19. TCRdb redid the calling of the 5' RACE reads with MiXCR, one entry per CDR3 protein. The sample carries 200,000 to 250,000 distinct CDR3 sequences, roughly 10% recorded once. Specimen: PBMCs or a T cell subset sorted from them (not recorded which). The receptors were gathered from a man between 18 and 29 years old who had mild COVID-19 (a few samples of this study predate the infection). Cell type and time point are not known.

In this sample, this clonotype turned up many times. The J gene is TRBJ1-3, the V gene TRBV7-6, with unresolved D. This CDR3 has 14 amino acids. The V gene's germline CDR1 is SGHVS and CDR2 FNYEAQ. Trimming shortened V by 5 bases and J by 0 bases, and 8 bases separated the two germline ends. The CDR3 nucleotides read TGTGCCAGCAGCGAAAGACCCTCTGGAAACACCATATATTTT. Amino acid sequence: CASSERPSGNTIYF.

The V call is TRBV4-3, the J call TRBJ1-3; 7 nucleotides align to TRBD1. CDR3 size: 14 residues. V gave up 5 bases and J gave up 2 bases; unmatched junction bases: 3. Germline lookup yields CDR1 LGHNA and CDR2 YSLEER. The CDR3 region is CASSRQGAGNTIYF. As DNA, the CDR3 is TGCGCCAGCAGCAGACAGGGAGCTGGAAACACCATATATTTT.

Only a few counts were recorded for this clonotype. The chain carries TRBV3-1 and TRBJ2-7; either TRBD1 or TRBD2 may fit D (5 bases each). Per germline, CDR1 LGHDT and CDR2 YNNKEL (reference sequence). Trimming removed 4 bases at V and 2 bases at J, with 12 bases between. This CDR3 spans 14 amino acids. In DNA form, the CDR3 reads TGTGCCAGCAGCCGTCCCGGGGCTCCCTACGAGCAGTACTTC. It codes for CASSRPGAPYEQYF.

This clonotype was found many times. The chain joins TRBV5-1 to TRBJ1-5; 8 nucleotides align to TRBD1. Germline loops: CDR1 SGHRS, CDR2 YFSETQ. CDR3 length equals 14 residues. Losses at the gene ends were 4 bases for V and 6 bases for J; bases not matched to a gene: 6. CDR3 bases: TGCGCCAGCAGCCTGACAGGGGAGGTTCAGCCCCAGCATTTT. Translation gives CASSLTGEVQPQHF.

The rearrangement joins TRBV18 to TRBJ2-3; D possibly uses TRBD1 or TRBD2 (5 bases each). The germline V gene encodes CDR1 KGHSH and CDR2 LQKENI. CDR3 length: 13 amino acids. V was pared by 3 bases and J by 1 base, with 5 bases between. The CDR3 DNA reads TGTGCCAGCTCACCGGGACGCACAGATACGCAGTATTTT. Its translation is CASSPGRTDTQYF.

This clonotype was observed many times. The chain employs TRBV12-3 or TRBV12-4 and TRBJ2-3; 7 nucleotides match TRBD1. J gave up 6 bases and V 2 bases, and 2 bases lay outside the gene matches. The CDR3 has 13 amino acids. CDR3 bases: TGTGCCAGCAGTTTACGGGGACAGGATACGCAGTATTTT. Its translation is CASSLRGQDTQYF.

This clonotype appeared many times. The chain has TRBV18 and TRBJ2-7; 7 bases agree with TRBD2. The germline gives CDR1 KGHSH, CDR2 LQKENI. The CDR3 totals 15 residues. Trimming removed 3 bases from V and 0 bases from J; junction bases left unmatched: 5. The CDR3 spells CASSPAGTTSYEQYF. Written as DNA, the CDR3 is TGTGCCAGCTCACCCGCCGGGACTACCTCCTACGAGCAGTACTTC.

V is TRBV7-3 and J is TRBJ1-3, with D uncertain. The CDR3 is made up of 15 amino acids. CDR1 and CDR2 from the germline V gene are SGHTA and FQGTGA. Trimming removed 3 bases at V and 0 bases at J, with 9 bases between. CDR3 sequence: CASSFTVPSGNTIYF. The DNA for the CDR3 is TGTGCCAGCAGCTTTACAGTGCCCTCTGGAAACACCATATATTTT. The full variable domain, in which reference TRBV7-3 and TRBJ1-3 provide the parts outside the CDR3, is GAGVSQTPSNKVTEKGKYVELRCDPISGHTALYWYRQSLGQGPEFLIYFQGTGAADDSGLPNDRFFAVRPEGSVSTLKIQRTERGDSAVYLCASSFTVPSGNTIYFGEGSWLTVV.

In its sample, this clonotype was seen many times. Sequence at one end of the junction differs from germline and may be a read error. This chain connects TRBV5-1 to TRBJ2-3, with no clear D. The CDR3 is 13 residues long. From germline, CDR1 is SGHRS and CDR2 YFSETQ. CDR3 nucleotide sequence: TGTGCCAGCAGCTTAGCTCGTACAGATACGCAGTATTTT. Translated, it gives CASSLARTDTQYF.

This clonotype has only a few counts. V usage is TRBV7-9 and J usage is TRBJ1-2, with D hard to call. Germline-derived CDR1 and CDR2 are SEHNR and FQNEAQ (reference sequence). CDR3 size: 12 residues. Trimming removed 3 bases at V and 4 bases at J, with 6 bases between. This CDR3 reads CASSLDFYGYTF. The CDR3 DNA sequence: TGTGCCAGCAGCTTGGACTTCTATGGCTACACCTTC.

The sample holds many counts of this clonotype. V is TRBV20-1 and J is TRBJ2-5, with D perhaps matching TRBD2 (6 bases). Trimming removed 3 bases from V and 0 bases from J, with 20 bases in between. The CDR3 is 17 amino acids. The germline V gene encodes CDR1 DFQATT and CDR2 SNEGSKA (reference sequence). In DNA form, the CDR3 reads TGCAGTGCTAGCCCCTCGAGGGAGCGGGCGTACCAAGAGACCCAGTACTTC. Translated, it gives CSASPSRERAYQETQYF.

This chain joins TRBV4-3 and TRBJ2-5; a weak D match, TRBD2 (5 bases). The CDR3 runs to 14 residues. Germline assignment: CDR1 LGHNA and CDR2 YSLEER. V gave up 2 bases and J gave up 1 base, with 8 bases separating them. The CDR3 loop reads CASSQIGLQETQYF. CDR3 sequence (DNA): TGCGCCAGCAGCCAAATAGGACTCCAAGAGACCCAGTACTTC.

This chain uses TRBV3-1 with TRBJ2-1, with D uncertain. Per germline, CDR1 LGHDT and CDR2 YNNKEL (reference sequence). The CDR3 consists of 14 residues. V dropped 5 bases and J dropped 6 bases, with 14 bases sitting between them. The CDR3 nucleotides read TGTGCCAGCAGCTTCCCGGAACGCGGCAATGAGCAGTTCTTC. Translated: CASSFPERGNEQFF.

This clonotype was counted between two and nine times. The rearrangement joins TRBV18 to TRBJ2-7; tentatively, D is TRBD2 (5 bases). CDR1 and CDR2 (germline): KGHSH, LQKENI. CDR3 length: 13 residues. V was pared by 6 bases and J by 5 bases, with 14 bases between. The CDR3 DNA reads as TGTGCCAGCTCCCTCGGGATGAGTGACGAGCAGTACTTC. Residues: CASSLGMSDEQYF.

This clonotype was detected only a few times. The chain is built from TRBV28 and TRBJ2-1; D assignment may be TRBD1 or TRBD2 (6 bases each). This CDR3 has 16 residues. The germline CDR1 and CDR2 sequences are MDHEN and SYDVKM. Trimming removed 6 bases at V and 4 bases at J, with 19 bases between. The CDR3 is CASRPNKGGLYNEQFF. The CDR3 DNA reads TGTGCCAGCAGACCTAACAAAGGGGGGCTTTACAATGAGCAGTTCTTC.

This clonotype was found many times. The rearrangement joins TRBV12-3 or TRBV12-4 to TRBJ2-5, with 7 bases aligning to TRBD1. The CDR3 is 12 amino acids. The V and J ends lost 3 bases and 5 bases, in that order; junction bases with no gene match: 0. CDR3 nucleotides: TGTGCCAGCAGTTTGACAGGGGAGACCCAGTACTTC. Amino acid sequence: CASSLTGETQYF.

The rearrangement links TRBV7-3 to TRBJ2-3, with 8 bases that match TRBD1. The CDR3 loop spans 15 amino acids. CDR1 is SGHTA, CDR2 FQGTGA, per germline. V lost 5 bases to trimming and J lost 3 bases; unmatched junction nucleotides: 7. In nucleotides, the CDR3 is TGTGCCAGCAGCGCCAGGGGGCTGGGGACAGATACGCAGTATTTT. Translating it yields CASSARGLGTDTQYF.

This clonotype has at least ten counts. This rearrangement joins TRBV20-1 to TRBJ2-3; D possibly corresponds to TRBD1 (5 bases). This CDR3 comprises 14 residues. Per the germline V gene, CDR1 is DFQATT and CDR2 is SNEGSKA (reference sequence). The ends were cut back, 8 bases at V and 6 bases at J, with 21 bases in the middle. Written as DNA, the CDR3 is TGCAGTTCGGAGACAGAGGCGAGGTCCGATACGCAGTATTTT. Its protein product is CSSETEARSDTQYF.

This clonotype was seen a few times. In nucleotides, the CDR3 is TGTGCCAGCAGCTTACGACTAGCGGCGGGCACAGATACGCAGTATTTT. Translated: CASSLRLAAGTDTQYF. This chain uses TRBV7-2 with TRBJ2-3; 9 bases fit TRBD2. The CDR3 runs to 16 residues. Looked up from germline, CDR1 is SGHTA and CDR2 is FQGNSA. The V segment lost 2 bases and the J segment 1 base; nucleotides outside the gene matches: 4.

CDR3 sequence (DNA): TGTGCCAGCAGCCCGGACAGGGGGCGCCTCAATGAGCAGTTCTTC. Translating gives CASSPDRGRLNEQFF. The rearrangement uses TRBV7-2 and TRBJ2-1; 11 bases map to TRBD1. Germline CDR1 SGHTA, CDR2 FQGNSA. The CDR3 has 15 amino acids. Unmatched junction bases numbered 6, after V lost 5 bases and J lost 6 bases.